The sample holds a few counts of the clone carrying this T cell receptor beta chain. The sample originates from a study of T-cell reconstitution after alpha-beta-depleted transplantation in children. This CDR3 is 14 amino acids long. The germline V and J ends were trimmed by 6 bases and 5 bases, with 16 bases remaining between them. The V gene's germline CDR1 is SNHLY and CDR2 FYNNEI. Unique molecular identifiers were incorporated during preparation of the TCRbeta library. Each CDR3 protein gets one entry after TCRdb re-called the PCR reads with MiXCR. This table has some 550,000 distinct CDR3 sequences, around 16% appearing once.

The TCR comes from a human donor who donated a stem cell graft to a child with acute lymphoblastic leukemia. The rearrangement joins TRBV2 to TRBJ2-5; weak D call: TRBD1 (6 bases). Specimen: PBMCs from the stem cell graft donor, collected from the stem cell graft. The CDR3 loop is CASSEQGIGETQYF. DNA for the CDR3: TGTGCCAGCAGCGAACAGGGTATCGGTGAGACCCAGTACTTC.